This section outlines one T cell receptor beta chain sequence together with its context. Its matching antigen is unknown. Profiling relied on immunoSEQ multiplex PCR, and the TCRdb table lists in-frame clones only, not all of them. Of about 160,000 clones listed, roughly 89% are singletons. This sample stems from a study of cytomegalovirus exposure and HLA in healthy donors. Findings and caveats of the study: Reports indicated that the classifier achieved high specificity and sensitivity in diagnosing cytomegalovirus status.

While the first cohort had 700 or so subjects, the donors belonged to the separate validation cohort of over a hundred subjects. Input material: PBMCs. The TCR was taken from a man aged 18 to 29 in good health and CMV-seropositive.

This chain's CDR3 is CASSLIWTGIDTQYF. In DNA form, the CDR3 reads TGTGCCAGCAGCTTAATCTGGACAGGGATAGATACGCAGTATTTT. V usage is TRBV7-8 and J usage is TRBJ2-3; 8 positions match TRBD1. Germline trimming cut 2 bases from V and 5 bases from J; bases unmatched to any gene: 6. Germline CDR1 is SGHVS and CDR2 is FQNEAQ. The CDR3 sequence is 15 residues long.